The sequence of this T cell receptor (beta chain) was determined in a study of T cells after yellow fever vaccination. Study summary: With SMART-Seq v4 Ultra Low Input, the fractions containing low cell numbers were prepared.

Looked up from germline, CDR1 is MNHNS and CDR2 is SASEGT. The CDR3 consists of 14 residues. With 3 bases removed from V and 4 bases from J, the gap between germline ends came to 12 bases. This clonotype was counted at least ten times. The study made its TCR cDNA through 5'RACE template switching. That step introduced a universal primer site along with UMIs. TCRdb used MiXCR to reprocess the 5' RACE reads, holding one entry per CDR3 protein. The repertoire includes more than 95,000 distinct CDR3 sequences, about 7.8% of them detected once, and more than 2.5% sits in the top ten. This chain joins TRBV6-1 and TRBJ1-2, with TRBD1 as a possible D gene (6 bases). The sample was CD4+ T cells sorted from PBMCs, taken 35 to 50 days after the first yellow fever vaccination. This sequence was found in a man younger than 35 who received the YFV17D yellow fever vaccine. The CDR3 loop is CASSDMQDSYGYTF. The CDR3 DNA follows: TGTGCCAGCAGTGACATGCAGGACAGCTATGGCTACACCTTC.